This entry features one T cell receptor beta chain sequence. What it binds is not known. TCRdb fed the reads into MiXCR, producing one record per CDR3 protein. The sample contains roughly 500,000 distinct CDR3 sequences, around a third of which appear only once. The data originate from a study of T cell repertoires in cytomegalovirus infection. In the study overall: Peptides in the study included HLA-C-restricted and HLA-B-restricted CMV epitopes. Overall study findings and caveats: CMV carriers with the relevant HLA were identified by cumulative public TCR beta family frequency. The ex vivo response showed dominance by HLA-C-restricted CMV-specific TCR beta clonotypes.

The CDR3 has 14 amino acids. The J segment lost 4 bases and the V segment lost 6 bases, leaving 8 bases of the junction unmatched. Per the germline V gene, CDR1 is DFQATT and CDR2 is SNEGSKA (reference sequence). This sequence was found in a human donor in good health (CMV status not recorded). Some clones in this sample may be carry-over from other donors' samples. The chain carries TRBV20-1 and TRBJ2-7; the match to TRBD2 covers 11 bases. Sample: cultured PBMCs, taken from culture after CMV antigen stimulation. The CDR3 coding sequence is TGCAGTGCCCCCGTAGCGGGAGGGCAATACGAGCAGTACTTC. As protein: CSAPVAGGQYEQYF.